A single count supports the clone carrying this TCR beta chain. Participant reports of clinical history set cohort assignment. Two negative PCRs, clearance, or symptom resolution had been documented for recovered Cohort 3 donors. CDR3 length: 15 amino acids. CDR1 and CDR2 from the germline V gene are ENHRY and SYGVKD. The germline V and J ends were trimmed by 0 bases and 8 bases, with 15 bases remaining between them. The data are from a study of blood T cell repertoires in COVID-19. Study-level background: The analysed material was cDNA or gDNA that came from T cells, B-cell-depleted T cells, or PBMCs.

Clones were sequenced by immunoSEQ multiplex PCR, and TCRdb holds only the in-frame ones, with some missing. Here the sample spans about 390,000 clones, about 86% being singletons. The chain recombines TRBV10-3 with TRBJ2-3; D may be TRBD2 (6 bases). This receptor was taken from a woman aged 50 to 65 who had recovered from COVID-19. The sequenced material came from PBMCs or T cells enriched from blood (not recorded which). In DNA, the CDR3 is TGTGCCATCAGTGAGTCGTTGGGGGAGGAGGGTACGCAGTATTTT. Protein: CAISESLGEEGTQYF.